This note documents a single T cell receptor (beta chain) sequence. Its target is not known. The sample is drawn from a study of identical twins. Findings and limits, study-wide: Whereas memory repertoires showed no such difference, abundant cord blood beta clonotypes carried fewer insertions. Out-of-frame alpha sequences shared by twins were enriched for low generation probability.

TCRdb re-analysed the 5' RACE reads in MiXCR, keeping a single row per CDR3 protein. The sample shows 210,000 or so distinct CDR3 sequences, less than 20% of them seen only once. This same sample was also part of a study on T cells expressing NK-cell markers.

This clonotype was obtained from a woman aged 18-29 years in good health. Specimen: CD8+ T cells sorted from blood.

The CDR3 sequence is CASTSGDSYNEQFF. The CDR3 DNA reads TGCGCCAGTACTAGCGGAGACTCCTACAATGAGCAGTTCTTC. J is TRBJ2-1 and V is TRBV5-1; 8 positions match TRBD2. Per germline, CDR1 SGHRS and CDR2 YFSETQ. V lost 8 bases, J lost 0 bases, and 4 bases stayed unmatched. This CDR3 spans 14 amino acids.